Following are 25 T cell receptor beta chains from one sample sequenced in a study of identifying expanded T cells in peripheral blood. The repertoire was sequenced with immunoSEQ multiplex PCR; TCRdb's copy has only in-frame clones and lacks some. The sample records 120,000 or so clones, over 65% being singletons. Sequenced input: blood. The receptor set was obtained from a person between 18 and 70 years old in good health.

The chain combines TRBV2 with TRBJ1-1; D perhaps matches TRBD1 (6 bases). The V end lost 8 bases, the J end lost 4 bases, and 14 bases lay between the germline ends. Germline CDR1 and CDR2: SNHLY and FYNNEI. There are 13 residues in the CDR3. The CDR3 loop reads CASLQGRGTEAFF. CDR3 in DNA: TGTGCCAGCCTTCAGGGGAGGGGCACTGAAGCTTTCTTT.

The V and J genes are TRBV7-9 and TRBJ1-2; maybe TRBD1 (5 bases). The CDR3 sequence is 17 residues long. V was pared by 4 bases and J by 5 bases, with 23 bases between. The germline V gene encodes CDR1 SEHNR and CDR2 FQNEAQ (reference sequence). The CDR3 loop is CASSSPGPASDSYGYTF. CDR3 in DNA: TGTGCCAGCAGCTCACCGGGGCCAGCGTCGGATTCATATGGCTACACCTTC.

The V and J genes are TRBV4-3 and TRBJ1-1; D remains unclear. CDR3 length: 14 residues. Germline CDR1 LGHNA, CDR2 YSLEER. Trimming took off 1 base at V and 3 bases at J, with 9 bases between the two ends. The CDR3 region has the DNA TGCGCCAGCAGCCAAGTGCCGGAATACACTGAAGCTTTCTTT. Translated: CASSQVPEYTEAFF.

This clone was detected only a few times. J is TRBJ2-5 and V is TRBV7-9; the D gene is possibly TRBD1 (5 bases). Germline V gene lookup returns CDR1 SEHNR and CDR2 FQNEAQ (reference sequence). This CDR3 region has 14 residues. V gave up 5 bases and J gave up 7 bases, with 17 bases separating them. This CDR3 is CASSPIQGLGTQYF. CDR3 DNA: TGTGCCAGCAGCCCCATCCAGGGTTTAGGGACCCAGTACTTC.

The chain combines TRBV2 with TRBJ2-5; TRBD2 is a possible D gene (6 bases). Trimming took 6 bases from V and 2 from J, leaving 10 bases between them. This CDR3 is built from 13 residues. CDR1 SNHLY and CDR2 FYNNEI come from the germline V gene. The CDR3 DNA reads as TGTGCCAGCAGCCCCGGGACTCAAGAGACCCAGTACTTC. It specifies CASSPGTQETQYF. The variable domain in full, with the rest retrieved from reference TRBV2 and TRBJ2-5, is EPEVTQTPSHQVTQMGQEVILRCVPISNHLYFYWYRQILGQKVEFLVSFYNNEISEKSEIFDDQFSVERPDGSNFTLKIRSTKLEDSAMYFCASSPGTQETQYFGPGTRLLVL.

The gene calls are TRBV7-9 and TRBJ2-7; D is tentatively TRBD1 or TRBD2 (5 bases each). The CDR3 consists of 16 residues. CDR1 and CDR2 from the germline V gene are SEHNR and FQNEAQ (reference sequence). The V gene lost 2 bases and the J gene lost 1 base, with 15 bases spanning the gap. In DNA, the CDR3 is TGTGCCAGCAGCTTAAGTAGGGGATGGGAGTCCTACGAGCAGTACTTC. Translating it yields CASSLSRGWESYEQYF.

This clone was counted once. This chain joins TRBV5-5 and TRBJ1-6; unclear D gene. Germline V gives CDR1 SGHKS, CDR2 YYEKEE (reference sequence). V gave up 4 bases and J gave up 2 bases, with 16 bases separating them. CDR3 length equals 17 residues. CDR3 sequence (DNA): TGTGCCAGCAGCCTAGAACGCCCCCGGGCCTATAATTCACCCCTCCACTTT. Protein product: CASSLERPRAYNSPLHF.

The chain uses TRBV7-2 and TRBJ1-2, with TRBD1 as a possible D gene (6 bases). This CDR3 region has 14 residues. Germline V gene data show CDR1 as SGHTA and CDR2 as FQGNSA. Trimming took 4 bases from V and 8 from J, leaving 17 bases between them. Written as DNA, the CDR3 is TGTGCCAGCAGCTATCTCCTGGGGGCTGGAGGCTACACCTTC. Translated: CASSYLLGAGGYTF.

The chain is built from TRBV27 and TRBJ2-7, with D maybe TRBD1 (5 bases). V lost 8 bases, J lost 1 base, and 15 bases lay in between. CDR1 is MNHEY, CDR2 SMNVEV, per germline (reference sequence). CDR3 length equals 14 residues. CDR3 amino acids: CASGQGGASYEQYF. Written as DNA, the CDR3 is TGTGCCAGCGGCCAGGGTGGGGCATCCTACGAGCAGTACTTC.

The J gene is TRBJ1-1, the V gene TRBV5-1, with 7 nucleotides matching TRBD1. Germline loops: CDR1 SGHRS, CDR2 YFSETQ. The V and J ends lost 7 bases and 2 bases, in that order; junction bases with no gene match: 8. CDR3 length: 14 amino acids. The CDR3 reads CASQGGAGNTEAFF. The CDR3 DNA reads TGCGCCAGCCAGGGGGGCGCGGGTAACACTGAAGCTTTCTTT.

This clone was seen a few times. This chain connects TRBV7-9 to TRBJ1-3; 8 bases match TRBD1. V lost 5 bases and J lost 6; bases outside the gene matches: 9. The CDR3 is 15 residues long. Per the germline V gene, CDR1 is SEHNR and CDR2 is FQNEAQ (reference sequence). The CDR3 region has the DNA TGTGCCAGCAGCGCGCGACAGGGGTCGGAAAACACCATATATTTT. Protein product: CASSARQGSENTIYF.

V is TRBV15 and J is TRBJ2-3; TRBD1 agrees at 10 bases. Germline V gene lookup returns CDR1 LNHNV and CDR2 YYDKDF (reference sequence). V was pared by 2 bases and J by 3 bases, with 8 bases of the junction left unmatched. This CDR3 has 17 amino acids. The CDR3 DNA reads TGTGCCACCAGCAGAATACTGACAGGGGGCGGGACAGATACGCAGTATTTT. It specifies CATSRILTGGGTDTQYF.

The J gene is TRBJ1-6, the V gene TRBV7-6, with D hard to call. The V gene lost 0 bases and the J gene lost 7 bases, with 4 bases spanning the gap. This CDR3 has 13 residues. CDR1 and CDR2 from the germline V gene are SGHVS and FNYEAQ. The CDR3: CASSLAPNSPLHF. In nucleotides, the CDR3 is TGTGCCAGCAGCTTAGCCCCCAATTCACCCCTCCACTTT.

This clone came up a few times. The V gene is TRBV7-2, the J gene TRBJ2-3, with D perhaps TRBD1 (6 bases). The CDR3 sequence is 14 residues long. Trimming pared 5 bases from V and 6 bases from J, leaving 15 bases between. CDR1 and CDR2 (germline): SGHTA, FQGNSA. This CDR3 is CASSAITGLDTQYF. In nucleotides, the CDR3 is TGTGCCAGCAGCGCTATTACAGGGTTGGATACGCAGTATTTT.

The count of this clone is one. The rearrangement uses TRBV5-1 and TRBJ1-2, with 8 nucleotides matching TRBD1. The CDR3 has 16 amino acids. V trimming: 0 bases; J trimming: 8 bases; junction bases outside the gene matches: 12. Germline V gene data show CDR1 as SGHRS and CDR2 as YFSETQ. The CDR3 region is CASSLDLRDRWGGYTF. CDR3 coding DNA: TGCGCCAGCAGCTTGGATCTTAGGGACAGGTGGGGAGGCTACACCTTC.

This chain connects TRBV7-7 to TRBJ2-1; D is ambiguous. The germline CDR1 and CDR2 sequences are SSHAT and FNYEAQ (reference sequence). The CDR3 is 15 amino acids. Trimming removed 1 base from V and 7 bases from J, with 14 bases in between. In nucleotides, the CDR3 is TGTGCCAGCAGCTTAGGGAAAGGGTATCGAAATGAGCAGTTCTTC. Translated, it gives CASSLGKGYRNEQFF. Using reference TRBV7-7 and TRBJ2-1 for the parts outside the CDR3, the full variable domain is GAGVSQSPRYKVTKRGQDVTLRCDPISSHATLYWYQQALGQGPEFLTYFNYEAQPDKSGLPSDRFSAERPEGSISTLTIQRTEQRDSAMYRCASSLGKGYRNEQFFGPGTRLTVL.

The chain couples TRBV9 to TRBJ1-1; D ambiguous. The CDR3 has 12 residues. CDR1 SGDLS and CDR2 YYNGEE come from the germline V gene. Trimming stripped 4 bases from V and 4 bases from J, with 8 bases between. CDR3 loop: CASSPTATEAFF. CDR3 nucleotides: TGTGCCAGCAGCCCTACAGCCACTGAAGCTTTCTTT.

This clone showed up just a few times. One end of the junction is discordant with germline, which a read error may explain. J is TRBJ2-1 and V is TRBV7-9; D is undetermined. Germline-derived CDR1 and CDR2 are SEHNR and FQNEAQ (reference sequence). This CDR3 has 16 residues. As DNA, the CDR3 is TGTGCCAGCAGCGTAGCAGCTCTCGGCTTCTACAATGAGCAGTTCTTC. It encodes CASSVAALGFYNEQFF. Looking up the rest from reference TRBV7-9 and TRBJ2-1 gives the full variable domain: DTGVSQNPRHKITKRGQNVTFRCDPISEHNRLYWYRQTLGQGPEFLTYFQNEAQLEKSRLLSDRFSAERPKGSFSTLEIQRTEQGDSAMYLCASSVAALGFYNEQFFGPGTRLTVL.

V and J are TRBV2 and TRBJ1-5, with 7 nucleotides matching TRBD1. The germline gives CDR1 SNHLY, CDR2 FYNNEI. Trimming at V came to 7 bases and at J to 3 bases, leaving 3 bases not matched to a gene. The CDR3 consists of 13 residues. The CDR3 here is CASKGQSNQPQHF. DNA of the CDR3: TGTGCCAGCAAGGGACAGTCCAATCAGCCCCAGCATTTT.

The rearrangement links TRBV5-6 to TRBJ2-1, with TRBD1 identical over 8 bases. Germline CDR1 and CDR2: SGHDT and YYEEEE. The CDR3 totals 15 residues. J lost 6 bases, V lost 0 bases, and 5 bases had no gene match. CDR3 DNA sequence: TGTGCCAGCAGCTTGGTAGTGACAGGGGTCAATGAGCAGTTCTTC. Encoded protein: CASSLVVTGVNEQFF.

This chain joins TRBV5-1 and TRBJ1-2, with TRBD1 as a possible D gene (5 bases). The CDR3 length is 14 residues. Per germline, CDR1 SGHRS and CDR2 YFSETQ. With 7 bases removed from V and 6 bases from J, the gap between germline ends came to 19 bases. The CDR3 coding sequence is TGCGCCAGCTCCAACAACCGGGACGTACATGGCTACACCTTC. As protein: CASSNNRDVHGYTF.

The chain joins TRBV6-5 to TRBJ1-6; a possible D gene is TRBD1 (5 bases). V lost 2 bases, J lost 10 bases, and 15 bases lay in between. The CDR3 runs 15 residues. Germline-derived CDR1 and CDR2 are MNHEY and SVGAGI. In DNA, the CDR3 is TGTGCCAGCAGTTACGACCTGGGGGTTGGGTCACCCCTCCACTTT. It yields the protein CASSYDLGVGSPLHF.

CDR3 nucleotide sequence: TGTGCCAGCAGCTTAGTTTCAGTGTACAATGAGCAGTTCTTC. Encoded protein: CASSLVSVYNEQFF. J is TRBJ2-1 and V is TRBV7-2; D is unresolved. The V gene's germline CDR1 is SGHTA and CDR2 FQGNSA. CDR3 length: 14 residues. With 1 base removed from V and 4 bases from J, the gap between germline ends came to 8 bases.

This CDR3 is CAWSGTGLREQYF. The DNA of the CDR3 is TGTGCCTGGAGTGGGACAGGCCTTAGGGAGCAGTACTTC. The rearrangement joins TRBV30 to TRBJ2-7, with TRBD1 matching 7 bases. The J segment lost 7 bases and the V segment lost 1 base, leaving 7 bases of the junction unmatched. The CDR3 totals 13 residues. Germline V gives CDR1 GTSNPN, CDR2 SVGIG (reference sequence).

The rearrangement uses TRBV29-1 and TRBJ1-1; no definite D call. The CDR3 length is 11 residues. Trimming left V 8 bases short and J 0 bases short, with 7 bases between. Germline-derived CDR1 and CDR2 are SQVTM and ANQGSEA. CDR3 sequence reads: CSCKLNTEAFF. The CDR3, as DNA: TGCAGCTGTAAGCTGAACACTGAAGCTTTCTTT.